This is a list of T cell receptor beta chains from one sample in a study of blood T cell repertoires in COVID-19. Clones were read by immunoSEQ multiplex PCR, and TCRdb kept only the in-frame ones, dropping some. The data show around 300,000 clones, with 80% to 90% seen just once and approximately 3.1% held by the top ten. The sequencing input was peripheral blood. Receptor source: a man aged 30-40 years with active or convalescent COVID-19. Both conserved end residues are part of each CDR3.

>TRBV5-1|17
CASSLENSGPARGEAFF
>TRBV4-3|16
CASSQDRVGSADTQYF
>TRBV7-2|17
CASSPLGRGGAKNIQYF
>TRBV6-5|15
CASSYSMVVRGGYTF
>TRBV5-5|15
CADKDPSGCNQPQHF
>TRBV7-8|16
CASSPHPAGVTGELFF
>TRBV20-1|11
CSAMPGETQYF
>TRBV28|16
CASSFGGWRTINEQYF
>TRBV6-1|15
CASSEAPTGGFGYTF
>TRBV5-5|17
CASSKQDRAHIGETQYF
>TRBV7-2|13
CASSSTGGREQFF
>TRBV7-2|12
CASSFGRGEAFF
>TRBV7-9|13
CASSSTGSYGYTF
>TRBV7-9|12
CASSLEFREQYF
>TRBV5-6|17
CASSTDRGPRGNTEAFF
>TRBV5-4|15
CASSQEGPSGNTIYF
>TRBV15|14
CATSTPGQGYEQYF
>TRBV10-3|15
CAISTGQIQNTEAFF
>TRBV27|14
CASSFRTGVYGYTF
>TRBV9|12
CASSVAGSPLHF
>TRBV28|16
CASSPLWEGLNQPQHF
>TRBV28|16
CASSSLGLAGVSEQYF
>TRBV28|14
CASSLRAGVYEQYF
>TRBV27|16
CASSSTLLGGADTQYF
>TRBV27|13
CASTGHANSPLHF
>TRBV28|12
CASSLRNYGYTF
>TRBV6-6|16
CASSYRAGQTGNEQFF
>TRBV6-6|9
CATRYEQYF
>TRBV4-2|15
CASSQGQLAGYEQYF
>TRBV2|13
CASSLLAGDTQYF
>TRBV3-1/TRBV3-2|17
CASSQCQQLAYTGELFF
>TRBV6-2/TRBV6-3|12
CASSWGGAEQYF
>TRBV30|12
CAWSVQNEKLFF
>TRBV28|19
CASGQIRDRGNSGANVLTF
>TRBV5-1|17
CASSSSQLGQGINGYTF
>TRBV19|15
CASSAGTFMNTEAFF
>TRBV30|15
CAWSGWESNADTQYF
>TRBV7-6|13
CASLSGGADEQFF
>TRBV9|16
CASSVATSANTGELFF
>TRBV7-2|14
CASRQGSDNSPLHF
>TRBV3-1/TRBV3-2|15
CASSQDVAGGSEQYF
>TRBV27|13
CASSRPGGGEQYF
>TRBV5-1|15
CASSLESSGGDEQYF
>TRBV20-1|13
CSASRGAGGGYTF
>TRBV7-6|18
CASSSGGTGNYSNQPQHF